The following is a TCR beta chain sequence with its context. This sample is part of a study of control samples from healthy donors and cancer patients. Sequencing used immunoSEQ multiplex PCR; TCRdb keeps in-frame clones, though not all of them. Seen here are 130,000 to 150,000 clones, approximately 92% observed once, and the top ten hold 3.2%. Trimming cost V 6 bases and J 5 bases; bases outside gene matches: 5. Germline V gene lookup returns CDR1 LGHNT and CDR2 FRNRAP. The CDR3 has 14 amino acids. The rearrangement joins TRBV12-5 to TRBJ2-3, with 10 bases lining up with TRBD2. Material for sequencing was blood. The TCR sequence derives from a man aged 25 to 40 in good health. The CDR3 bases are TGTGCTAGTGGCACAGGGACTAGCGTAGATACGCAGTATTTT. It is translated as CASGTGTSVDTQYF.